This T cell receptor (beta chain) was observed in a study of cytomegalovirus exposure and HLA in healthy donors. On this clone itself: Its antigen is unknown.

In the PCR, 60 Vbeta and 13 Jbeta primers were used. Produced via immunoSEQ multiplex PCR; TCRdb's table is partial and in-frame only. Of some 170,000 clones listed, 75% to 85% were seen once; the top ten hold roughly an eighth. Study observations and caveats: There were 160 or so TCR beta chains listed as cytomegalovirus-associated. Many donors carried some public TCRs, although rarity characterized most TCR sequences. High specificity and sensitivity for cytomegalovirus status were reported for the classifier.

Material for sequencing was PBMCs. The origin of this receptor is a woman aged 45-65 years in good health and CMV-seronegative.

For the CDR3, the DNA is TGTGCCAGCATACCCGGGACAGGGGGCTTTGCAGAGACCCAGTACTTC. This gives the protein CASIPGTGGFAETQYF. V and J are TRBV25-1 and TRBJ2-5, with TRBD1 identical over 12 bases. The CDR3 loop spans 16 amino acids. Germline-derived CDR1 and CDR2 are MGHDK and SYGVNS. J gave up 4 bases and V 7 bases, and 10 bases lay outside the gene matches.